This T cell receptor (beta chain) was identified in a study of regulatory T cells in long-lasting Graves disease. Only a few counts were recorded for this clonotype. Its target is unknown. General study findings and limits: Authors noted too few samples as a limitation. TRBV28, TRBJ1-2 and TRBJ2-5 were favored in persistent disease.

V was clipped by 4 bases and J by 4 bases, with 9 bases between them. From germline, CDR1 is SGHNT and CDR2 YYREEE (reference sequence). The CDR3 is 12 residues long. Investigators prepared the TCR beta libraries by applying iRepertoire HTBI primers and Arm-PCR of CDR3 regions. TCRdb re-analysed the multiplex PCR reads in MiXCR, keeping a single row per CDR3 protein. This sample has about 220,000 distinct CDR3 sequences, with around 19% found just once. The time point: newly diagnosed GD, antithyroid drugs for less than 3 months. With RNA extracted from PBMCs as input, the TCR library was made. A further study also used this sample, focusing on T cells in Graves' hyperthyroidism and ophthalmopathy.

Sample: peripheral blood mononuclear cells (PBMCs), taken at new diagnosis, from a patient treated with antithyroid drugs. The chain employs TRBV5-4 and TRBJ2-7, with no clear D. This receptor was identified in a woman in her 30s with Graves disease. The CDR3 DNA reads as TGTGCCAGCAGCGCGATTGGGTACGAGCAGTACTTC. Amino acid sequence: CASSAIGYEQYF.